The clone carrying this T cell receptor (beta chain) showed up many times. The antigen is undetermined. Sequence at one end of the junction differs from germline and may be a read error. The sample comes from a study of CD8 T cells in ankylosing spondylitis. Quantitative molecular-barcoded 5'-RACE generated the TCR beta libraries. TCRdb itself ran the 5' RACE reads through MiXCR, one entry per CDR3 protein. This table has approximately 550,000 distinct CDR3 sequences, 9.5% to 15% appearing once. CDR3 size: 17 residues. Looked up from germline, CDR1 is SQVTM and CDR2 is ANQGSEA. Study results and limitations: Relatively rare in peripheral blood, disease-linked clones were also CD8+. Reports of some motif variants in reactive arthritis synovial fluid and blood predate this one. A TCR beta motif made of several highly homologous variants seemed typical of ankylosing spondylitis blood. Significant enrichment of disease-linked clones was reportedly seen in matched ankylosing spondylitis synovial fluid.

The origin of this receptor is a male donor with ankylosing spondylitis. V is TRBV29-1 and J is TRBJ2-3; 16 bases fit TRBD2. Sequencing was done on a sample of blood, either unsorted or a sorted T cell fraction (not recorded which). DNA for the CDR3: TGCAGCGTCGAAGGGACTAGCGGGAGGGCGAGCACAGATACGCAGTATTTT. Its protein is CSVEGTSGRASTDTQYF.